The next 5 T cell receptor beta chains were all read from a single sample in a study of glioma-infiltrating T cells. TCR alpha and beta CDR3 regions were amplified from RNA using iRepertoire nested multiplex PCR. MiXCR, applied by TCRdb to the multiplex PCR reads, yields one record per CDR3 protein. The sample carries fewer than 500,000 distinct CDR3 sequences, 35% to 45% recorded once. Sequenced input: glioma tissue, nonneoplastic brain tissue, or PBMCs (not recorded which). The source is a human donor with low-grade glioma or glioblastoma, undergoing nonglioma brain surgery, or in good health (not recorded which).

There are many counts of this clonotype. The rearrangement joins TRBV28 to TRBJ2-3; 10 positions agree with TRBD1. Trimming cost V 6 bases and J 3 bases; bases outside gene matches: 3. Germline assignment: CDR1 MDHEN and CDR2 SYDVKM. The CDR3 has 14 residues. The CDR3 DNA follows: TGTGCCAGCAGCCGGGACAGGGGAACAGATACGCAGTATTTT. This encodes CASSRDRGTDTQYF.

As concerns this clonotype: A read error may account for a junction end that differs from germline. The chain couples TRBV4-1 to TRBJ1-1; possibly TRBD1 for D (5 bases). The CDR3 totals 14 residues. Germline CDR1 and CDR2: MGHRA and YSYEKL. The CDR3 sequence is CASSRIGGNTKAFF. Written as DNA, the CDR3 is TGCGCCAGCAGTCGAATCGGGGGGAACACTAAAGCTTTCTTT.

Concerning this clonotype: A much bigger clone sits one base away, suggesting this may be a read error. This rearrangement joins TRBV28 to TRBJ2-5, with D unclear. Looked up from germline, CDR1 is MDHEN and CDR2 is SYDVKM. The CDR3 covers 13 residues. In DNA form, the CDR3 reads TGTGCCGGCAGTTTACGTAGCCCCTTCCCCGAGTACTTC. This translates into CAGSLRSPFPEYF.

This clonotype was detected many times. The CDR3 spells CATSSSVAHQPQHF. The CDR3 coding sequence is TGTGCCACCAGCTCCTCCGTGGCCCATCAGCCCCAGCATTTT. This chain uses TRBV15 with TRBJ1-5; D gene unclear. The V end lost 5 bases, the J end lost 5 bases, and 13 bases lay between the germline ends. Germline V gives CDR1 LNHNV, CDR2 YYDKDF (reference sequence). The CDR3 is 14 residues long.

A few counts support this clonotype. The rearrangement links TRBV7-2 to TRBJ1-2; D gene ambiguous. With 1 base removed from V and 10 bases from J, the gap between germline ends came to 13 bases. The CDR3 is 13 amino acids. The germline V gene has CDR1 SGHTA and CDR2 FQGNSA. CDR3 protein: CASSLVEPDSYTF. DNA for the CDR3: TGTGCCAGCAGCTTAGTAGAACCTGATTCCTACACCTTC.